The 8 T cell receptor beta chains presented below share a single source sample, sequenced in a study of blood T cells in healthy people across ages. The use of a sample-barcoded 5' primer and a J-beta primer mix characterized a second PCR of about 6 to 11 cycles. TCRdb reprocessed the 5' RACE reads with MiXCR, giving one entry per CDR3 protein. The sample consists of approximately 1.5 million distinct CDR3 sequences, 34% of them appearing once. Sequenced sample: blood. The receptors come from a woman aged 25 to 39 in good health.

This clonotype was detected a few times. The chain is built from TRBV11-1 and TRBJ2-7, with 12 bases lining up with TRBD2. Germline V CDR1 and CDR2: SGHAT, FQDESV (reference sequence). Trimming at V came to 3 bases and at J to 3 bases, leaving 9 bases not matched to a gene. The CDR3 length is 17 residues. In nucleotides, the CDR3 is TGTGCCAGCAGCTTGGCCCCGACTAGCGGGGGAGTCTACGAGCAGTACTTC. This gives the protein CASSLAPTSGGVYEQYF.

For this clonotype: A single base separates this from a much larger clone, so it may be a read error. The J gene is TRBJ2-5, the V gene TRBV12-3 or TRBV12-4; 12 bases agree with TRBD2. This CDR3 region has 17 residues. CDR3 DNA sequence: TGTGCCAGCAGTTTGGGACAACTAGCGGGGGGCCAAGGGACCCAGTACTTC. Its translation is CASSLGQLAGGQGTQYF.

This clonotype was observed a few times. V and J are TRBV6-1 and TRBJ2-7; 9 bases are a match to TRBD2. Germline CDR1 MNHNS, CDR2 SASEGT. The CDR3 length is 14 residues. The V and J ends lost 7 bases and 3 bases, in that order; junction bases with no gene match: 7. The chain's CDR3 is CASTPGTSSYEQYF. CDR3 nucleotides: TGTGCCAGCACTCCCGGGACTAGCAGCTACGAGCAGTACTTC.

CDR3 coding DNA: TGCAGCGTGTATCAGGGAGATGGCTACACCTTC. This sequence encodes CSVYQGDGYTF. The V and J genes are TRBV29-1 and TRBJ1-2; weak D call: TRBD1 (5 bases). The V end lost 6 bases, the J end lost 6 bases, and 11 bases lay between the germline ends. From germline, CDR1 is SQVTM and CDR2 ANQGSEA. This CDR3 is 11 amino acids long.

The rearrangement uses TRBV7-9 and TRBJ2-7; D remains ambiguous. The V end was cut by 1 base, the J end by 3 bases, with 13 bases between. The CDR3 has 15 residues. Germline V gene sequence: CDR1 SEHNR, CDR2 FQNEAQ (reference sequence). In nucleotides, the CDR3 is TGTGCCAGCAGCTTAGGGATAGGGAATGACTACGAGCAGTACTTC. This encodes CASSLGIGNDYEQYF.

In regard to this clonotype: A much larger clone differs by one base, so this may be a read error. In nucleotides, the CDR3 is TGTGCCAGCAACGTTGGGCTAGTTGGGGGTGGTGAGCAGTTCTTC. It specifies CASNVGLVGGGEQFF. The chain joins TRBV9 to TRBJ2-1; TRBD1 or TRBD2 may be the D gene (5 bases each). V was cut by 6 bases and J by 9 bases, with 22 bases left in between. The CDR3 runs 15 residues. Looked up from germline, CDR1 is SGDLS and CDR2 is YYNGEE.

J is TRBJ2-3 and V is TRBV20-1, with D unresolved. The length of the CDR3 is 17 residues. Germline-derived CDR1 and CDR2 are DFQATT and SNEGSKA (reference sequence). The V end lost 0 bases, the J end lost 0 bases, and 16 bases lay between the germline ends. CDR3 in amino acids: CSAREGSGWSSTDTQYF. The CDR3 DNA is TGCAGTGCTAGAGAGGGATCTGGTTGGTCTAGCACAGATACGCAGTATTTT.

J is TRBJ2-1 and V is TRBV10-2, with TRBD2 matching over 8 bases. V shed 6 bases, J shed 4 bases, and the junction held 2 bases outside the gene matches. Per the germline V gene, CDR1 is WSHSY and CDR2 is SAAADI. The CDR3 length is 13 residues. CDR3 in amino acids: CASRLADYNEQFF. Written as DNA, the CDR3 is TGCGCCAGCAGACTAGCGGATTACAATGAGCAGTTCTTC.